The present entry profiles one TCR beta chain with its context. Its antigen is undetermined. The sample comes from a study of cytomegalovirus exposure and HLA in healthy donors. This CDR3 region has 18 residues. CDR1 is SGDLS and CDR2 is YYNGEE in the germline V gene. The ends lost 4 bases at V and 7 bases at J; junction bases unmatched: 16. PCR was performed using 60 Vbeta and 13 Jbeta primers. Data came from immunoSEQ multiplex PCR; TCRdb stores just in-frame clones and leaves some out. The sample lists 120,000 to 150,000 clones, 60% to 80% occurring once. Findings of the study overall: A later analysis linked a missense variant in DCLRE1C to the trimming of TCR beta V and J genes. The study designated 150 to 200 TCR beta chains cytomegalovirus-associated.

This chain connects TRBV9 to TRBJ2-1; 11 nucleotides match TRBD2. The source is a woman aged 40 to 55 in good health and CMV-seropositive. The material sequenced was PBMCs. CDR3 in DNA: TGTGCCAGCAGCCCCAGCCCTAGCGGGGGGCCTCTAGGGAATGAGCAGTTCTTC. Protein: CASSPSPSGGPLGNEQFF.